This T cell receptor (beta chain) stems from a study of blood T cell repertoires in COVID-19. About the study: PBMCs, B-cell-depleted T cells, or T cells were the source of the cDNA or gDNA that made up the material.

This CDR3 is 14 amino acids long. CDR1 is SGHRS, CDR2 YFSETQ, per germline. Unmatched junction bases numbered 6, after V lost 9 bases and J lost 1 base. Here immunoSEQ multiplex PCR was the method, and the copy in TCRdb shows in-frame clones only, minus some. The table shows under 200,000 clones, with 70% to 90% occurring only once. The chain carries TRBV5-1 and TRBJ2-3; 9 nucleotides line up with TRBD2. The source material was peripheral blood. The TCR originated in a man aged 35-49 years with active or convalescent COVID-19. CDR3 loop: CATNSGRGTDTQYF. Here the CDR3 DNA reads TGCGCCACCAATAGCGGGAGAGGCACAGATACGCAGTATTTT.